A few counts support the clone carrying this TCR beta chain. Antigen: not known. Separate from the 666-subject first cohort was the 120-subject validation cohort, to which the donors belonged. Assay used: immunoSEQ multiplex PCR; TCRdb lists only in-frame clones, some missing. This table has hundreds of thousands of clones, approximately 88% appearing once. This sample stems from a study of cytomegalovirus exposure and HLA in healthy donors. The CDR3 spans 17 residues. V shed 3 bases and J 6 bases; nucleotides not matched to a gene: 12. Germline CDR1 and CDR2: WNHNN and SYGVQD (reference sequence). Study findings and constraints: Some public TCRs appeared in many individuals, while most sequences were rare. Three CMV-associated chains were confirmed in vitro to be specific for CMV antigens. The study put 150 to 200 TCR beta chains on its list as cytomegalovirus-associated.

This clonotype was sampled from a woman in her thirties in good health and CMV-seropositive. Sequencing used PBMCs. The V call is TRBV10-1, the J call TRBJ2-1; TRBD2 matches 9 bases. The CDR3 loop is CASSEGPSGNFGNEQFF. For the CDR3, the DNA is TGCGCCAGCAGTGAAGGTCCTAGCGGGAACTTTGGCAATGAGCAGTTCTTC.